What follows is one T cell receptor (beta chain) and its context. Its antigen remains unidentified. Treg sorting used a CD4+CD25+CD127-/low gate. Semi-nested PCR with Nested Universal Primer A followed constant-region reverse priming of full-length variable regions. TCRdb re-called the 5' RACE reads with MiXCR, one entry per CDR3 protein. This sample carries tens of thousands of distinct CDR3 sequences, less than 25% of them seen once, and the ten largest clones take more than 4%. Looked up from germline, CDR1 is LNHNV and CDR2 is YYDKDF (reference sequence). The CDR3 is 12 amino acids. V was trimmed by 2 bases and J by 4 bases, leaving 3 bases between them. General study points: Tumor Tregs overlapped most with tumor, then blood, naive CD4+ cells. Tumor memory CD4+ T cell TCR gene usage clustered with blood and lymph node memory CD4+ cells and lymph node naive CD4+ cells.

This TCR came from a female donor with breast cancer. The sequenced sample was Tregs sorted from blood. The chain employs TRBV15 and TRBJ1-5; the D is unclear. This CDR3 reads CATSRQNQPQHF. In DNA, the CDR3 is TGTGCCACCAGCAGACAGAATCAGCCCCAGCATTTT.